This is a list of T cell receptor beta chains from one sample in a study of Ad26.COV2.S vaccination and SARS-CoV-2 variants. Sequenced by immunoSEQ multiplex PCR; TCRdb stores in-frame clones only, minus some. The sample has around 400,000 clones; about 89% are singletons. This material consisted of peripheral blood, taken in a trial of Ad26.COV2.S vaccine versus placebo. All receptors come from a person aged 18-65 years who received the Ad26.COV2.S COVID-19 vaccine or a placebo. Both conserved end residues are part of each CDR3. Each record gives: V gene, J gene, clone size, D gene, CDR3 DNA, CDR3 protein. The D gene is left open where the match is weak. Clone size appears in some rows only: once, few, many, or a class for an expanded clone.

v_gene: TRBV19
j_gene: TRBJ1-1
abundance: once
d_gene: -
CDR3nt: TGTGCCAGTAGTATATCGGGGCGCGGAACTGAAGCTTTCTTT
CDR3aa: CASSISGRGTEAFF

v_gene: TRBV11-3
j_gene: TRBJ2-7
abundance: -
d_gene: -
CDR3nt: TGTGCCAGCAGCTTAGAAGCAGCGGGCGAGCAGTACTTC
CDR3aa: CASSLEAAGEQYF

v_gene: TRBV5-1
j_gene: TRBJ1-2
abundance: many
d_gene: TRBD1
CDR3nt: TGCGCCAGCAGCGCAACGACAGGGGGGGAGTTCGGCTACACCTTC
CDR3aa: CASSATTGGEFGYTF

v_gene: TRBV6-1
j_gene: TRBJ2-1
abundance: -
d_gene: -
CDR3nt: TGTGCCAGCAGTGAAGCCCACCAGCGTTTCAATGAGCAGTTCTTC
CDR3aa: CASSEAHQRFNEQFF

v_gene: TRBV4-1
j_gene: TRBJ2-2
abundance: -
d_gene: TRBD2
CDR3nt: TGCGCCAGCAGCCAAGATCGGCTAGCGGGAGCTTATGATGGGGAGCTGTTTTTT
CDR3aa: CASSQDRLAGAYDGELFF

v_gene: TRBV14
j_gene: TRBJ2-1
abundance: once
d_gene: -
CDR3nt: TGTGCCAGCAGCCAATTTGCCGGGAGCCGGTGGAAGTTCTTC
CDR3aa: CASSQFAGSRWKFF

v_gene: TRBV14
j_gene: TRBJ2-2
abundance: -
d_gene: -
CDR3nt: TGTGCCAGCAGCCGTAGCGCGAACACCGGGGAGCTGTTTTTT
CDR3aa: CASSRSANTGELFF

v_gene: TRBV11-2
j_gene: TRBJ2-7
abundance: -
d_gene: TRBD2
CDR3nt: TGTGCCAGCAGTGGTCGACAGCGGGGCGAAATCGCGGAAACCTACGAGCAGTACTTC
CDR3aa: CASSGRQRGEIAETYEQYF

v_gene: TRBV28
j_gene: TRBJ2-1
abundance: once
d_gene: TRBD2
CDR3nt: TGTGCCAGCAGTTTGGGACTAGCGGGAGGCGGTGAGCAGTTCTTC
CDR3aa: CASSLGLAGGGEQFF

v_gene: TRBV24-1
j_gene: TRBJ2-3
abundance: -
d_gene: -
CDR3nt: TGTGCCACCAGTGACGGAGGGACTGGCACAGATACGCAGTATTTT
CDR3aa: CATSDGGTGTDTQYF

v_gene: TRBV6-5
j_gene: TRBJ2-7
abundance: -
d_gene: TRBD1
CDR3nt: TGTGCCAGCAACCGGGACAGGAGCTACGAGCAGTACTTC
CDR3aa: CASNRDRSYEQYF

v_gene: TRBV6-5
j_gene: TRBJ2-7
abundance: -
d_gene: -
CDR3nt: TGTGCCAGCAGTCCCACAGGGTACGAGCAGTACTTC
CDR3aa: CASSPTGYEQYF

v_gene: TRBV7-2
j_gene: TRBJ1-4
abundance: -
d_gene: TRBD1
CDR3nt: TGTGCCAGCAGCTTTACAGGGGCAGGTGAAAAACTGTTTTTT
CDR3aa: CASSFTGAGEKLFF

v_gene: TRBV6-1
j_gene: TRBJ1-5
abundance: -
d_gene: -
CDR3nt: TGTGCCAGCAGTGATCGGCTCAATCAGCCCCAGCATTTT
CDR3aa: CASSDRLNQPQHF

v_gene: TRBV28
j_gene: TRBJ2-5
abundance: -
d_gene: TRBD2
CDR3nt: TGTGCCAGCAGTACGCGGACTAGCGGCCAAGAGACCCAGTACTTC
CDR3aa: CASSTRTSGQETQYF